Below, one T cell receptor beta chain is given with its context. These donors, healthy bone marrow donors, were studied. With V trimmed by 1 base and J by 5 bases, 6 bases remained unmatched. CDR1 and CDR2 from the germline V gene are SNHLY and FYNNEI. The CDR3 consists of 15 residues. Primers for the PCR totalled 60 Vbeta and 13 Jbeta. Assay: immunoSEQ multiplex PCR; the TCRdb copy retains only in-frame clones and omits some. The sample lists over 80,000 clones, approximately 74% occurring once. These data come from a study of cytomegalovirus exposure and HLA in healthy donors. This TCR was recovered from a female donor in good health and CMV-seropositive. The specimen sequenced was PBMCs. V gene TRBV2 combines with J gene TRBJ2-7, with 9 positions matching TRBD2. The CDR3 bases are TGTGCCAGCAGTGAAGGACTAGCGGACCCCGACGAGCAGTACTTC. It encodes CASSEGLADPDEQYF.